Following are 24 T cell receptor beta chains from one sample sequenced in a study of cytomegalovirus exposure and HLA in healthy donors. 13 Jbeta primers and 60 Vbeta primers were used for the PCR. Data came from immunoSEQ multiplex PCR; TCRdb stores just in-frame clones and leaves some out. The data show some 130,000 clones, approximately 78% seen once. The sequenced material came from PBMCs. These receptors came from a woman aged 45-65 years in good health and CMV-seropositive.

DNA for the CDR3: TGTGCCAGCAGCTTTCCCCAGGCAGGGTGGGGACAGGCTGAAAAACTGTTTTTT. Translated, it gives CASSFPQAGWGQAEKLFF. This chain uses TRBV7-8 with TRBJ1-4; 8 bases line up with TRBD1. CDR3 length equals 18 residues. Trimming at V came to 3 bases and at J to 7 bases, leaving 16 bases not matched to a gene. From germline, CDR1 is SGHVS and CDR2 FQNEAQ.

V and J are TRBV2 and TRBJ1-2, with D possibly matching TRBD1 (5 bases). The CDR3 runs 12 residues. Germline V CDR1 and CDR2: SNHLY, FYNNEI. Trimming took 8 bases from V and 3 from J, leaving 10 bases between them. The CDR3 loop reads CASLGTDYGYTF. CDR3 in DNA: TGTGCCAGCCTCGGGACTGACTATGGCTACACCTTC.

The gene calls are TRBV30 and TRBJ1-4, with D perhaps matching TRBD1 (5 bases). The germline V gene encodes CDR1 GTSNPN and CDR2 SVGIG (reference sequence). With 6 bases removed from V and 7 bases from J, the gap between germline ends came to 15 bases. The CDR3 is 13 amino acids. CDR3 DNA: TGTGCCTGCAATGGGGCTTTCGGTGAAAAACTGTTTTTT. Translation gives CACNGAFGEKLFF.

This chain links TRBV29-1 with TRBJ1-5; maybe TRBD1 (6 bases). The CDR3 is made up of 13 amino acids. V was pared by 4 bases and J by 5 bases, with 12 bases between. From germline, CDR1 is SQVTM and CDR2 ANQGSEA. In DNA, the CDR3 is TGCAGCGTTGGATACAGGGTCTATCAGCCCCAGCATTTT. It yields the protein CSVGYRVYQPQHF.

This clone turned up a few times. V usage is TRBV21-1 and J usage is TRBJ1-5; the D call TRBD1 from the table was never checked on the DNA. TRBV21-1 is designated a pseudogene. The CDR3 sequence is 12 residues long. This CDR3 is CASTHNRGPQHF. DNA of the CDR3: TGTGCCAGCACCCACAACAGGGGGCCCCAGCATTTT.

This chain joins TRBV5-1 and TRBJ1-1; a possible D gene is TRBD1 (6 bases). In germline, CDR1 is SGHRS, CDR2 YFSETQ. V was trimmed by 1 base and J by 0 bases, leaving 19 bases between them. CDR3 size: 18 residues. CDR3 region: CASSLNPPTTGMNTEAFF. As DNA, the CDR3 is TGCGCCAGCAGCTTGAACCCCCCTACCACAGGGATGAACACTGAAGCTTTCTTT.

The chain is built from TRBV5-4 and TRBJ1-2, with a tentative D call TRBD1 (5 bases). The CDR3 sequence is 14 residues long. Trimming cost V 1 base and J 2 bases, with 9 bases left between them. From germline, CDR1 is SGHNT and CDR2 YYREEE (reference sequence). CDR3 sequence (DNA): TGTGCCAGCAGCTTGTCAGGGAGGAACTATGGCTACACCTTC. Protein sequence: CASSLSGRNYGYTF. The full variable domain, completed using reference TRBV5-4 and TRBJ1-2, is ETGVTQSPTHLIKTRGQQVTLRCSSQSGHNTVSWYQQALGQGPQFIFQYYREEENGRGNFPPRFSGLQFPNYSSELNVNALELDDSALYLCASSLSGRNYGYTFGSGTRLTVV.

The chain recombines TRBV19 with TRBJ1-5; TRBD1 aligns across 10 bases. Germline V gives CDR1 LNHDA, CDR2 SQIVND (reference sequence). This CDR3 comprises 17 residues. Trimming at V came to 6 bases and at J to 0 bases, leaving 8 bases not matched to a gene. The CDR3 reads CASRDRGGLNSNQPQHF. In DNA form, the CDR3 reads TGTGCCAGTAGGGACAGGGGGGGACTGAATAGCAATCAGCCCCAGCATTTT.

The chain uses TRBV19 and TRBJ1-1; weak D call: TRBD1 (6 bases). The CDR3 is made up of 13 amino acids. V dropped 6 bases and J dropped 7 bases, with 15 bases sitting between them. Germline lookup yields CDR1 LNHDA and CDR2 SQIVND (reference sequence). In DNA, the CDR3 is TGTGCCAGTAGCTTCTCGACAGGCAATGAAGCTTTCTTT. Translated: CASSFSTGNEAFF.

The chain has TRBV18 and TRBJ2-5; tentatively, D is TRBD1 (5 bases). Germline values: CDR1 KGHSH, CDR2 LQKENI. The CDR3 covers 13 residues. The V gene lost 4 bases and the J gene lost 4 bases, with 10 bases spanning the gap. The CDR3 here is CASSRGPGETQYF. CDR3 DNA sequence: TGTGCCAGCTCACGGGGCCCGGGAGAGACCCAGTACTTC.

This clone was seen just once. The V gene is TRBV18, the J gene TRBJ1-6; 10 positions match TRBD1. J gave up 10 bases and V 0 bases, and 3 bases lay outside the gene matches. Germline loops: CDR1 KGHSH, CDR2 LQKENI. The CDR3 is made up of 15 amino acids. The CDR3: CASSPPGQGNSPLHF. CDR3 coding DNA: TGTGCCAGCTCACCACCGGGACAGGGGAACTCACCCCTCCACTTT.

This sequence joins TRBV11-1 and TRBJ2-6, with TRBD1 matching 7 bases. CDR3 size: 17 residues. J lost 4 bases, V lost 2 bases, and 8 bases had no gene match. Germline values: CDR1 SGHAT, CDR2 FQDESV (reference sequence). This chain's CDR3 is CASSLKGAGVGANVLTF. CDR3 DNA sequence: TGTGCCAGCAGCTTAAAGGGGGCAGGGGTCGGGGCCAACGTCCTGACTTTC.

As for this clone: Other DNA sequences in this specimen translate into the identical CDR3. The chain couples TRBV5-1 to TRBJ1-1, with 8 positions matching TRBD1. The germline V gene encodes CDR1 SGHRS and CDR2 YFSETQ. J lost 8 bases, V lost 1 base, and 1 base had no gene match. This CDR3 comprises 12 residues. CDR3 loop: CASSLQGAEAFF. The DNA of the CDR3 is TGCGCCAGCAGCTTGCAGGGGGCAGAAGCTTTCTTT.

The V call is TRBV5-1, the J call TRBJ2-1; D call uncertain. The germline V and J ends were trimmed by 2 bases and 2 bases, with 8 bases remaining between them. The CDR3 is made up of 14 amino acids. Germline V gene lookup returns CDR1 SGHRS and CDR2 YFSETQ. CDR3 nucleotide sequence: TGCGCCAGCAGCTTAGGCCTAGCCTACAATGAGCAGTTCTTC. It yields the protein CASSLGLAYNEQFF.

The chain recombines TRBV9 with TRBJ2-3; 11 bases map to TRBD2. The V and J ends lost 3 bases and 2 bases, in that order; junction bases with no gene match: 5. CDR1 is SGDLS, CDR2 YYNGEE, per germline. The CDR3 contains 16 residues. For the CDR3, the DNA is TGTGCCAGCAGCGCGGGACTAGCGGAGATCACAGATACGCAGTATTTT. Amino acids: CASSAGLAEITDTQYF.

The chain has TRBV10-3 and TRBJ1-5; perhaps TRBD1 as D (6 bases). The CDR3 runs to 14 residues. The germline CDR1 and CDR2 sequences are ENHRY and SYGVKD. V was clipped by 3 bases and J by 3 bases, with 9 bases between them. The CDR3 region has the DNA TGTGCCATCAGTGACCGGGACACCAATCAGCCCCAGCATTTT. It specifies CAISDRDTNQPQHF.

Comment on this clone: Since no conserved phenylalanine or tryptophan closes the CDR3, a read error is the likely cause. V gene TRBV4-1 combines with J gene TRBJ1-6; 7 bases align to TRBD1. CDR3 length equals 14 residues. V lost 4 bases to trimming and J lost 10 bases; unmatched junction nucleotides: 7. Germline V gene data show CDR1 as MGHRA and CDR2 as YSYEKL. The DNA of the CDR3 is TGCGCCAGCAGCCTGGACAGGTACGGCTCACCCCTCCACCTT. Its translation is CASSLDRYGSPLHL.

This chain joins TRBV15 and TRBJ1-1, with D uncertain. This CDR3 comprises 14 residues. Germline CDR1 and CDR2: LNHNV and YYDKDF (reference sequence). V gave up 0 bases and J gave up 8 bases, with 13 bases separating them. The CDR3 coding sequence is TGTGCCACCAGCAGAGATTACAACCGCGGGGAAGCTTTCTTT. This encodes CATSRDYNRGEAFF.

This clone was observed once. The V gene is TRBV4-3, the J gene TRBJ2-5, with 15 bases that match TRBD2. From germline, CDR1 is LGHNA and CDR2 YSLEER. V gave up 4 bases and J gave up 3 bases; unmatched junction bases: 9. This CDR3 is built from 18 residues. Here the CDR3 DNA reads TGCGCCAGCAGCCCTGGACTAGCGGGGGGGCTTCGAGAAGAGACCCAGTACTTC. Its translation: CASSPGLAGGLREETQYF.

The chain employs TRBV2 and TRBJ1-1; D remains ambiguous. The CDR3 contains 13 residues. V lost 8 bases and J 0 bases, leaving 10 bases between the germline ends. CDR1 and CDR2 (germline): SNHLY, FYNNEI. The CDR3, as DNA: TGTGCCAGCGGAGTACTGATGAACACTGAAGCTTTCTTT. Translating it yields CASGVLMNTEAFF.

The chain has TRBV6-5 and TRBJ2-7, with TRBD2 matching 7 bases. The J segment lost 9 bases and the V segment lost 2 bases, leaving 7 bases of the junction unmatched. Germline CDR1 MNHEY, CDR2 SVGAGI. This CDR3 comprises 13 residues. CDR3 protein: CASSYGGVSAQYF. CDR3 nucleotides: TGTGCCAGCAGTTACGGGGGGGTAAGTGCGCAGTACTTC.

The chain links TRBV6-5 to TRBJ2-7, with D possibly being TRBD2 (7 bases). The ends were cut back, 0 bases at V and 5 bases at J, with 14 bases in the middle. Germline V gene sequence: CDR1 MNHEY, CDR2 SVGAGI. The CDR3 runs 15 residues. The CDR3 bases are TGTGCCAGCAGTTACTCGGCAGGGGAGGGGGACGAGCAGTACTTC. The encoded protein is CASSYSAGEGDEQYF.

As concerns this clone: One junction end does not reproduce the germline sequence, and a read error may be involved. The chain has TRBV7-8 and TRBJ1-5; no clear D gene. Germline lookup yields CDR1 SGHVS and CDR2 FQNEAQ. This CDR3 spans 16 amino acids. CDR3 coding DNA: TGTGCCAGCAGCTACCTTGGGGTGCTTAGCGATCAGCCCCAGCATTTT. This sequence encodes CASSYLGVLSDQPQHF.

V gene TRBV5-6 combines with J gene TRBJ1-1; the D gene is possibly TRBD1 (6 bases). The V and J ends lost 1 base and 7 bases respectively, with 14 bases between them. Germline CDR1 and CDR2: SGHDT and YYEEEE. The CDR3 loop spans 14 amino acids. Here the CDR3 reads CASSLQYRQVEAFF. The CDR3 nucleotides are TGTGCCAGCAGCTTGCAATATAGACAGGTTGAAGCTTTCTTT.